These T cell receptor beta chains were read from a single sample in a study of T cell responses to AZD1222 COVID-19 vaccine. The assay was immunoSEQ multiplex PCR, and TCRdb's table has in-frame clones only and misses some. The sample records fewer than 150,000 clones, 85% to 95% being singletons. The starting material was peripheral blood, obtained on day 0 of AZD1222 vaccination. These receptors originate from an adult in good health. Both conserved end residues are part of each CDR3.

J: TRBJ1-5
V: TRBV19
CDR3: CASSTTHAGGGQPQHF

J: TRBJ2-3
V: TRBV2
CDR3: CASTEGDTQYF

J: TRBJ1-5
V: TRBV7-9
CDR3: CASSFLDQPQHF

J: TRBJ1-4
V: TRBV12-3/TRBV12-4
CDR3: CASSFIPNEKLFF

J: TRBJ2-1
V: TRBV4-3
CDR3: CASSQDASYNEQFF

J: TRBJ1-3
V: TRBV15
CDR3: CATSAGPGNTIYF

J: TRBJ2-2
V: TRBV19
CDR3: CASSAGLAGVPGELFF

J: TRBJ2-2
V: TRBV10-2
CDR3: CASSVWDTGELFF

J: TRBJ2-1
V: TRBV7-9
CDR3: CASSPRGAVWNEQFF

J: TRBJ2-1
V: TRBV19
CDR3: CASSIDLPTGPLYNEQFF

J: TRBJ1-2
V: TRBV3-1/TRBV3-2
CDR3: CASSLRRDTNYGYTF

J: TRBJ2-5
V: TRBV19
CDR3: CASSIADQETQYF

J: TRBJ1-1
V: TRBV5-6
CDR3: CASSALQLEAFF

J: TRBJ1-3
V: TRBV7-9
CDR3: CASSPKDRDPGNTIYF

J: TRBJ2-2
V: TRBV11-2
CDR3: CASSRDRHTGELFF

J: TRBJ1-2
V: TRBV25-1
CDR3: CASTDTGNGYTF

J: TRBJ2-3
V: TRBV7-2
CDR3: CASSLAISGSTDTQYF

J: TRBJ1-2
V: TRBV29-1
CDR3: CSVELGGDGYTF

J: TRBJ2-7
V: TRBV5-1
CDR3: CASSFVGQLVDEQYF

J: TRBJ2-3
V: TRBV4-2
CDR3: CASSQFGGSSSTDTQYF

J: TRBJ1-4
V: TRBV7-8
CDR3: CASSPQKTTNEKLFF

J: TRBJ2-2
V: TRBV7-9
CDR3: CASSLLNTGELFF